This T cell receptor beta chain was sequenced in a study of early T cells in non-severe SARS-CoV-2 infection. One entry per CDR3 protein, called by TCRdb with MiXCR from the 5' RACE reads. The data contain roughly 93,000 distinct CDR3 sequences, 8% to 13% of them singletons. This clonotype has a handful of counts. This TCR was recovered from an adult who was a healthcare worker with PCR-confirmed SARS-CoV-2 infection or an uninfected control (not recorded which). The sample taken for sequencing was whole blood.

The CDR3 DNA follows: TGCGCCAGCAGCCCGGACGGGAACACCGGGGAGCTGTTTTTT. Translating gives CASSPDGNTGELFF. The V and J genes are TRBV5-1 and TRBJ2-2; D gene ambiguous. From germline, CDR1 is SGHRS and CDR2 YFSETQ. This CDR3 spans 14 amino acids. Trimming took off 4 bases at V and 1 base at J, with 8 bases between the two ends.